What follows is one T cell receptor beta chain and its context. The antigen is not known. The germline gives CDR1 SGHDT, CDR2 YYEEEE. The CDR3 is 15 amino acids. The ends were cut back, 3 bases at V and 2 bases at J, with 13 bases in the middle. Both 60 Vbeta primers and 13 Jbeta primers went into the PCR. Assay: immunoSEQ multiplex PCR; the TCRdb copy retains only in-frame clones and omits some. The sample carries 150,000 to 200,000 clones, approximately 88% recorded once. This specimen comes from a study of cytomegalovirus exposure and HLA in healthy donors. Study-wide results and limits: Later, TCR association rates were found to vary by HLA locus, highest for DRB1 and lowest for HLA-C. Presence/absence results assume similar sequencing depth per donor, which may not hold. A link between a missense DCLRE1C variant and TCR beta V- and J-gene trimming emerged from a later analysis.

The sequenced material came from PBMCs. The chain has TRBV5-6 and TRBJ2-3; possible D gene TRBD1, 5 bases. This receptor was taken from a woman aged 25 to 39 in good health and CMV-seronegative. CDR3 in DNA: TGTGCCAGCAGCTCGGTGGACACAATCACAGATACGCAGTATTTT. Encoded protein: CASSSVDTITDTQYF.